What follows describes a single T cell receptor beta chain. What it binds is unknown. This record comes from a study of siplizumab effects on memory and regulatory T cells. Study outcomes and limitations: Siplizumab produced a significant reduction in alloreactive sequences that were traceable to unstimulated CD4+ memory cells. Roughly 80-95% of dividing CD4+ or CD8+ clones were without an attributable naive or memory phenotype.

The germline gives CDR1 MNHEY, CDR2 SVGAGI. V was trimmed by 7 bases and J by 10 bases, leaving 11 bases between them. The CDR3 loop spans 11 amino acids. Profiled with immunoSEQ multiplex PCR; TCRdb holds only in-frame clones, not every one. The table includes tens of thousands of clones, roughly 94% detected once. The sample consisted of CD8+ T cells sorted from blood. The sequence was obtained from a human donor in good health. V usage is TRBV6-5 and J usage is TRBJ2-1; perhaps TRBD1 as D (5 bases). CDR3 nucleotide sequence: TGTGCCAGCACCCAGGGCCGGGAGCAGTTCTTC. Translated: CASTQGREQFF.